What follows describes a single TCR beta chain. This entry belongs to a study of shared clonotypes between healthy human individuals. Profiled with immunoSEQ multiplex PCR; TCRdb holds only in-frame clones, not every one. The sample has about 2.4 million clones; 93% are singletons. J gave up 6 bases and V 4 bases, and 9 bases lay outside the gene matches. Germline loops: CDR1 SGHVS, CDR2 FQNEAQ. This CDR3 spans 15 amino acids. The rearrangement joins TRBV7-8 to TRBJ1-5; TRBD1 matches 7 bases. Input material: naive CD4+ T cells from PBMCs. Subset denoted: CD45RA+ positively selected. This TCR derives from a man between 18 and 35 years old in good health. Some clones in this sample may be carry-over from other donors' samples. CDR3 amino acids: CASSYTTGAAQPQHF. DNA of the CDR3: TGTGCCAGCAGCTATACCACAGGGGCGGCTCAGCCCCAGCATTTT.